This T cell receptor beta chain stems from a study of cytomegalovirus exposure and HLA in healthy donors (dated by TCRdb to the late 2010s). With respect to the entire study: An earlier analysis of about 530 of the donors reported about 280 Gb of sequence data and 95 million to 130 million unique TCR beta sequences obtained from about 179 million T cells. On average, around 200,000 unique TCR beta nucleotide sequences were sequenced per donor among a few hundred genotyped donors of the cohort, with roughly 18% of those sequences being non-productive. Because of strong linkage in the cohort, roughly five DR-DQ haplotypes were treated as single units for association and clustering. Every repertoire in the discovery cohort had been generated on one and the same sequencing platform. An early release covering more than 500 HLA-typed donors comprised approximately 290 gigabases of sequencing data and tens of millions of unique TCR sequences. Donor age, sex, ethnicity and CMV serostatus were collected together with the repertoire data. Along with the roughly 610-subject first cohort, a separate validation cohort of roughly 110 different subjects was used. Class I and class II HLA loci were covered by the typing at four-digit resolution. A later genetic analysis used genome-wide SNP genotypes for about 65% of the roughly 670 donors, treating that subset as a discovery cohort. The study used immunosequencing to profile the T cell repertoires of around 600 subjects and linked those repertoires to cytomegalovirus serostatus. A later analysis re-examined previously published TCR beta repertoires from just over 650 donors and added high-resolution HLA genotyping to investigate patterns of TCR occurrence. Among the roughly 410 genotyped donors, about 83% belonged to the genetic ancestry cluster associated with self-reported Caucasian donors. The study was designed to test whether signatures of past pathogen exposure could be identified by cataloging public T cell receptors. In an earlier analysis of 587 of the donors, high-throughput TCR beta sequencing was used to judge whether each TCR beta V gene segment behaved as functional or pseudogenic. Rather than drawing on any new phenotypic data, the later analysis identified candidate immune exposures from TCR beta sequences and the way those sequences occurred across donors. The number of donors typed differed by locus, with 629-630 for A, B, C, DRB1 and DQB1, around 520 for DQA1, about 610 for DPA1, and roughly 450 for DPB1. To predict cytomegalovirus infection status, the study brought together high-throughput TCR immunosequencing, statistical association of individual TCRs with disease status, and machine learning. Points the paper makes about the study in general: A further reported finding was that TCR beta sequences accurately predicted the HLA-A and HLA-B alleles for most subjects in the first cohort. It was suggested by the authors that the approach could potentially be generalized to other disease states and immunological phenotypes. Immune exposure information for the cohort was limited to CMV serostatus. The presence/absence analyses assumed that sequencing depth was roughly uniform across donors, and that assumption may not be true. A later analysis reported that several top co-occurrence clusters appeared linked to parvovirus B19, influenza, CMV and Epstein-Barr virus. Because counts were too low, 15 to 20 rarely observed V segments, including chromosome 9 orphons, were excluded from the earlier analysis of 587 of the donors. At a false discovery rate of 0.05, a later analysis linked roughly 17,000 TCR beta sequences to specific HLA alleles. According to a later genetic analysis, donors in an Asian-associated ancestry cluster had fewer N-insertions in productive TCRs than the approximately 670-donor mean. The classifier was reported to diagnose cytomegalovirus status with high specificity and sensitivity in both the original and validation cohorts. A later genetic analysis associated a missense DCLRE1C variant with V-gene and J-gene trimming of TCR beta chains, and an independent cohort replicated the association. Assigning TCR associations to individual alleles was difficult when HLA alleles, especially DR and DQ, strongly co-occurred. In a later analysis, most CMV-associated TCR beta chains were found to appear HLA-restricted, with HLA associations seemingly driven largely by CMV exposure. The study listed over 150 TCR beta chains as associated with cytomegalovirus. Because the 87-base-pair reads could not distinguish some IMGT-functional V segments, including TRBV6-2 and TRBV6-3, those segments were excluded. A group of highly shared sequence variants was considered likely to be a technical artifact of the sequencing pipeline. Because HLA typing was missing for some donors at each locus, association tests included only the typed subset. Broadly in line with IMGT annotations, most TCR beta V segments showed up in productive rearrangements about 87% or about 30% of the time in an earlier analysis of some 590 of the donors. In this cohort, only TCR beta chains were sequenced, and detectable features were limited by the absence of alpha or paired-chain data. While some public TCRs were present in many individuals, most TCR sequences turned up only very rarely across donors. In a later analysis, HLA-associated TCR beta chains were found to be more clonally expanded and to have lower generation probabilities than equally common non-associated chains. A few of the identified cytomegalovirus-associated TCR beta chains were confirmed in vitro to be specific for cytomegalovirus antigens. Correlated functional status among segregating V segments might reflect linkage disequilibrium, but an unknown experimental factor could not be ruled out. A later analysis found that TCR association rates varied across HLA loci, with DRB1 alleles showing the most associated TCRs and HLA-C alleles the fewest.

The cohort was made up of around 720 healthy bone marrow donors. Cohort members were all nominally healthy when sampled, although unrecorded immune exposures were likely present. The donor tested CMV seronegative, placing the donor among the 300 to 400 seronegative members of the cohort. Each donor provided a peripheral blood sample, and peripheral blood mononuclear cells were used for TCR beta sequencing. The Qiagen DNeasy Blood Extraction Kit was used to extract genomic DNA from the blood cell samples. Regarding this clone: Its antigen target is currently unknown. Compared with germline, one end of the junction differs, possibly owing to a read error.

Receptors were amplified or captured by the immunoSEQ multiplex PCR assay. A mixture of 60 forward primers for TCR Vbeta segments and 13 reverse primers for TCR Jbeta segments was used in the multiplex PCR. The CDR3 region of rearranged TCR beta genes was amplified from genomic DNA by a multiplex PCR assay. Amplified TCR beta libraries were sequenced as 87-base-pair reads on the Illumina HiSeq System. Per the authors' processing: A later analysis counted some 80 million unique TCR beta chains across the 666 repertoires, and roughly 11 million of these chains were shared by at least two donors. A nearest-neighbor algorithm error-corrected the raw reads and collapsed the reads into unique sequences, merging closely related sequences to remove PCR and sequencing errors. CDR3 sequences were aligned to IMGT reference sequences to assign V, D and J gene segments. For a sequence to be retained, a match of at least six nucleotides to both a V gene segment and a J gene segment was required. Rearrangements were classified as productive when the CDR3 lacked stop codons and remained in frame with V and J, and all other rearrangements were classified as non-productive. Following IMGT convention, CDR3 was defined as the stretch from the second conserved V-encoded cysteine up to the conserved J-encoded phenylalanine. Sequences without an unambiguous match to a single V gene segment were excluded from the earlier analysis of a few hundred of the donors. In an earlier analysis of several hundred of the donors, a V segment was called functional when productive rearrangements were above 56.7%, and segregating when the standard deviation between donors exceeded 5%. A statistical classification framework was developed to diagnose cytomegalovirus status using the catalog of TCR beta chain sequences. V and J gene assignment, in a later analysis, came from comparing TCR nucleotide sequences with IMGT/GENE-DB human TR gene sequences. In a later analysis, CDR3 sequences and most-parsimonious VDJ recombination scenarios were assigned using the TCRdist pipeline. A later analysis defined each TCR beta chain by its CDR3 amino acid sequence plus V-gene family, and excluded reads lacking a unique V-gene family. As a way to deal with suspected cross-contamination and a sequencing artifact, a later analysis dropped more than 500 nucleotide sequences that were highly shared and had low generation probability. A later analysis calculated a clonal expansion index for each public chain from normalized within-repertoire ranks of inferred template counts. In a later analysis, generation probabilities were computed using a VDJ recombination model fitted to out-of-frame rearrangements, and the results were checked against IGoR. Hypergeometric tests were used in a later analysis to score TCR-TCR, TCR-HLA and TCR-CMV co-occurrence, with a repertoire-size bias correction applied to the TCR pairs. A later analysis estimated false discovery rates by permuting HLA or CMV assignments 20 times. In a later analysis, co-occurring TCRs were grouped using DBSCAN, with TCRdist sequence similarity added in when clustering inside HLA-allele-positive subsets. Repertoires with fewer than 30,000 or more than 120,000 public chains, plus five repertoires with anomalous nucleotide sharing, were excluded from co-occurrence clustering. The source is immuneACCESS, and TCRdb retained only in-frame sequences with V and J called. Part of the clones is not carried over; for the studies checked, unresolved V genes explain less than half of this, and the remainder is unexplained. V, J and clone size are those of that table, while D and trimming were read from the DNA. The sample profile shows around 120,000 clones; roughly 85% of them were found once. The ten largest clones capture 2.5% to 3.5% of the sample.

The CDR3 goes from the cysteine to the phenylalanine over 13 residues. The read is trimmed to its CDR3 DNA, 39 bases read in frame from base 1. CDR1 and CDR2 are read off the germline V gene as KGHSH and LQKENI. Sequencing used PBMCs. The rearranged chain carries TRBV18 and TRBJ1-1; the D gene identity is not certain. This clonotype was obtained from a woman in her thirties or forties in good health and CMV-seronegative. The DNA sequence reads TGTGCCAGCTCACCGAACCAGAACACCGAAGCTTTCTTT. This encodes CASSPNQNTEAFF.